The clone carrying this TCR beta chain was seen a handful of times. The data were obtained in a study of T-cell memory formation after mild COVID-19. TCRdb independently ran MiXCR on the 5' RACE reads; one entry per CDR3 protein. The sample yields hundreds of thousands of distinct CDR3 sequences, about 17% seen once. Germline loops: CDR1 MNHEY, CDR2 SVGAGI. The germline V and J ends were trimmed by 5 bases and 6 bases, with 21 bases remaining between them. This CDR3 is built from 16 residues. Material for sequencing was PBMCs or a T cell subset sorted from them (not recorded which). This sequence was found in a young man who had mild COVID-19 (a few samples of this study predate the infection). Cell type and time point are not known. The rearrangement uses TRBV6-5 and TRBJ2-3, with D uncertain. In DNA, the CDR3 is TGTGCCAGCAGTCCGTGGGCCGACATCCCACAGGATACGCAGTATTTT. Encoded protein: CASSPWADIPQDTQYF.